This T cell receptor beta chain was sequenced for a study of T cells after yellow fever vaccination. Across the study: The SMART-Seq v4 Ultra Low Input method served to prepare the low-cell-number fractions. Study results and caveats: Weaker overall was a secondary response that nonetheless peaked faster, on day 5 versus 15. Most primary-vaccination clones recurred post-booster (roughly 96% CD4, about 87% CD8).

This clonotype was seen a few times. Its target is not known. TCRdb reprocessed the 5' RACE reads with MiXCR, giving one entry per CDR3 protein. The sample lists about 310,000 distinct CDR3 sequences, 3.6% occurring once. Germline CDR1 reads LNHDA; CDR2 reads SQIVND (reference sequence). The CDR3 consists of 11 residues. The sequenced sample was PBMCs, obtained on the day of the yellow fever booster vaccination. The chain links TRBV19 to TRBJ2-3; the D call may be TRBD1 or TRBD2 (6 bases each). The clonotype was recovered from a man between 18 and 35 years old who received the YFV17D yellow fever vaccine. In DNA form, the CDR3 reads TGTGGGAGGGGGGAAGCGGATACGCAGTATTTT. It codes for CGRGEADTQYF.